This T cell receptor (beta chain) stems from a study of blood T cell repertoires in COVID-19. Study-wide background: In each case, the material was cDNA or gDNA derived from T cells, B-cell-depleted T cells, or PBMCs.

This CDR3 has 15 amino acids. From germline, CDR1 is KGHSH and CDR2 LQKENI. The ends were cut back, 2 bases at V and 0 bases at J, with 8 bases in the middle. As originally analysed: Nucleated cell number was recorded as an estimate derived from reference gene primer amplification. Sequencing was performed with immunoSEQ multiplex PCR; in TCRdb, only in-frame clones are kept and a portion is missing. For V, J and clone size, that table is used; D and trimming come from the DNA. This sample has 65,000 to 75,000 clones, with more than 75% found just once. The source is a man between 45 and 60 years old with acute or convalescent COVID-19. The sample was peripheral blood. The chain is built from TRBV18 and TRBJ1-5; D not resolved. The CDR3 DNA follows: TGTGCCAGCTCACCAGCGCATACTAGCAATCAGCCCCAGCATTTT. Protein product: CASSPAHTSNQPQHF.